Below, one TCR beta chain is given with its context. The antigen remains unidentified. This sample was taken from a study of cytomegalovirus exposure and HLA in healthy donors. Study-wide findings and caveats: When presence/absence was analysed, sequencing depth was taken to be roughly uniform across donors. Analysis performed later found over 15,000 TCR beta sequences associated with HLA alleles at 0.05 false discovery rate. In an earlier analysis, in approximately 630 donors, most V segments appeared productive either ~87% or ~30% of the time.

CDR3 length equals 14 residues. CDR1 is GTSNPN and CDR2 is SVGIG in the germline V gene (reference sequence). After removal of 1 base from V and 2 bases from J, the junction contained 5 bases not matched to a gene. The PCR contained 60 Vbeta and 13 Jbeta primers. Clones were read by immunoSEQ multiplex PCR, and TCRdb kept only the in-frame ones, dropping some. The data contain 200,000 or so clones, over 75% of them singletons. V is TRBV30 and J is TRBJ2-7, with 7 bases matching TRBD2. The receptor's source is a boy aged 2 to 9 in good health and CMV-seronegative. The specimen was PBMCs. The CDR3 nucleotides are TGTGCCTGGAGTGCGGGGGGTCTTACCTACGAGCAGTACTTC. Translation: CAWSAGGLTYEQYF.